The 9 T cell receptor beta chains below come from one sample, sequenced in a study of cytomegalovirus exposure and HLA in healthy donors. Both 60 Vbeta primers and 13 Jbeta primers went into the PCR. Produced via immunoSEQ multiplex PCR; TCRdb's table is partial and in-frame only. This table holds roughly 60,000 clones. The sequenced sample consisted of PBMCs. These receptors all stem from a woman younger than 35 in good health and CMV-seronegative.

V and J are TRBV4-2 and TRBJ2-3, with TRBD2 identical over 11 bases. The CDR3 covers 16 residues. Looked up from germline, CDR1 is LGHNA and CDR2 is YNFKEQ. The J segment lost 2 bases and the V segment lost 2 bases, leaving 3 bases of the junction unmatched. CDR3 in amino acids: CASSQTSGRFTDTQYF. CDR3 in DNA: TGTGCCAGCAGCCAAACTAGCGGGAGATTCACAGATACGCAGTATTTT.

The chain is built from TRBV6-1 and TRBJ2-7, with D possibly matching TRBD1 (6 bases). The germline gives CDR1 MNHNS, CDR2 SASEGT. The CDR3 length is 17 residues. Between the trimmed V and J ends, which lost 0 bases and 0 bases, there was a span of 15 bases. DNA of the CDR3: TGTGCCAGCAGTGAAGCTGGTTGGGGGCTGAGCTCCTACGAGCAGTACTTC. Protein sequence: CASSEAGWGLSSYEQYF.

This chain links TRBV4-1 with TRBJ1-2; TRBD1 aligns across 10 bases. J was trimmed by 7 bases and V by 4 bases; bases with no gene match: 3. CDR1 is MGHRA, CDR2 YSYEKL, per germline. The CDR3 has 13 amino acids. CDR3 amino acids: CASSPDRGGGYTF. The CDR3 region has the DNA TGCGCCAGCAGCCCGGACAGGGGGGGTGGCTACACCTTC.

The rearrangement uses TRBV30 and TRBJ1-1, with 8 nucleotides matching TRBD1. J lost 4 bases, V lost 8 bases, and 3 bases had no gene match. Germline CDR1 GTSNPN, CDR2 SVGIG (reference sequence). The CDR3 covers 11 residues. The DNA for the CDR3 is TGTGCCCTAGGGACAGGCACTGAAGCTTTCTTT. It translates to CALGTGTEAFF.

The rearrangement links TRBV6-6 to TRBJ1-2; unclear D gene. CDR3 length equals 13 residues. Germline lookup yields CDR1 MNHNY and CDR2 SVGAGI (reference sequence). V shed 5 bases and J shed 7 bases, with 14 bases lying between them. The CDR3 DNA sequence: TGTGCCAGCAGTAATCCCCAGGATGGTGGCTACACCTTC. Protein sequence: CASSNPQDGGYTF.

The chain links TRBV2 to TRBJ2-7; 14 bases match TRBD2. The CDR3 totals 15 residues. The junction had 7 bases not matched to a gene; V was cut back by 6 bases and J by 6 bases. From germline, CDR1 is SNHLY and CDR2 FYNNEI. CDR3 nucleotides: TGTGCCAGCAGAACTCGACTAGCGGGAGGGCGCGAGCAGTACTTC. Protein: CASRTRLAGGREQYF.

The chain couples TRBV19 to TRBJ1-6; possibly TRBD1 for D (5 bases). V was clipped by 5 bases and J by 7 bases, with 15 bases between them. Per the germline V gene, CDR1 is LNHDA and CDR2 is SQIVND (reference sequence). The CDR3 length is 15 residues. The CDR3 region is CASSPGTAGNSPLHF. CDR3 bases: TGTGCCAGTAGTCCTGGGACCGCGGGAAATTCACCCCTCCACTTT.

The chain employs TRBV12-5 and TRBJ2-2, with 10 bases that match TRBD2. Germline CDR1 is LGHNT and CDR2 is FRNRAP. The CDR3 extends over 20 amino acids. V lost 0 bases and J lost 5; bases outside the gene matches: 15. The CDR3 coding sequence is TGTGCTAGTGGTTTGGTACGACGGGGATTTCTAGCGGGAGATACCGGGGAGCTGTTTTTT. It translates to CASGLVRRGFLAGDTGELFF.

The V and J genes are TRBV30 and TRBJ2-3, with 8 nucleotides matching TRBD2. The CDR3 consists of 16 residues. V dropped 4 bases and J dropped 0; count of bases not matched to a gene: 9. Germline loops: CDR1 GTSNPN, CDR2 SVGIG (reference sequence). CDR3 loop: CAWMRERGSSTDTQYF. CDR3 coding DNA: TGTGCCTGGATGAGGGAGCGGGGGAGTAGCACAGATACGCAGTATTTT.